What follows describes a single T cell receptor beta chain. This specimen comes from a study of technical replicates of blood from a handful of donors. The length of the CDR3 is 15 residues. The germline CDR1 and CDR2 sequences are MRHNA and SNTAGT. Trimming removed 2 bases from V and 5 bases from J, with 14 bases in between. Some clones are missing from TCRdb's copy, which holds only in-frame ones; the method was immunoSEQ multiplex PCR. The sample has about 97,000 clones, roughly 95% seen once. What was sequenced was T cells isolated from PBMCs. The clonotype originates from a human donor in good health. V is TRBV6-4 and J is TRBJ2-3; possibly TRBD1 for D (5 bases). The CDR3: CASSDRGGPGDTQYF. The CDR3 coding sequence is TGTGCCAGCAGTGACAGGGGCGGACCGGGAGATACGCAGTATTTT.